The subject of this entry is one T cell receptor beta chain. The CDR3 is 15 residues long. Germline V CDR1 and CDR2: KGHSH, LQKENI. The V gene end was trimmed by 3 bases and the J gene end by 7 bases; junction bases not matched to a gene: 7. The record originates from a study of blood T cell repertoires in COVID-19. Study background: Whether acute or convalescent, the COVID-19 samples came from the United States, Italy and Spain. Nucleic acid was either cDNA or gDNA, and it came from T cells, B-cell-depleted T cells, or PBMCs.

Authors' methods: Estimates of nucleated cell counts were drawn from the amplification of reference gene primers. This table comes from immunoSEQ multiplex PCR, and its TCRdb copy is limited to in-frame clones, with some not included. V and J calls and clone size are given by that table; D and trimming were obtained from the DNA. Among about 170,000 clones listed, roughly 93% were seen once. Enrollment of patients from Seattle took place during active infection, with longitudinal follow-up. This chain connects TRBV18 to TRBJ2-1; TRBD1 aligns across 9 bases. The material sequenced was peripheral blood. The receptor was isolated from a man younger than 35 with COVID-19, enrolled during active disease. CDR3 coding DNA: TGTGCCAGCTCACCTGACAGGGGGACTGGGAATGAGCAGTTCTTC. Its protein is CASSPDRGTGNEQFF. The variable domain in full, with the rest retrieved from reference TRBV18 and TRBJ2-1, is NAGVMQNPRHLVRRRGQEARLRCSPMKGHSHVYWYRQLPEEGLKFMVYLQKENIIDESGMPKERFSAEFPKEGPSILRIQQVVRGDSAAYFCASSPDRGTGNEQFFGPGTRLTVL.